These T cell receptor beta chains were read from a single sample in a study of tumor-infiltrating T cells and Merkel cell polyomavirus. This table comes from immunoSEQ multiplex PCR, and its TCRdb copy is limited to in-frame clones, with some not included. There are 26,000 or so clones in the sample; about 85% occur only once, and about 2.7% lies in the top ten. The sequencing sample was made of lymph node tissue. The receptors here all came from a man aged 50 to 59 with Merkel cell carcinoma. Each CDR3 is given with its conserved first and last residue. Each record gives: D gene, clone size, J gene, V gene, CDR3 protein, CDR3 DNA. D genes are given only for firm matches. Clone size is not always given. Where it is, it says once, few, many or a class for expanded clones.

>NA|NA|TRBJ2-3|TRBV5-4
CASSPGQDTQYF
TGTGCCAGCAGCCCCGGACAAGATACGCAGTATTTT
>TRBD1|NA|TRBJ1-5|TRBV2
CASSVGGTGFQPQHF
TGTGCCAGCAGTGTGGGGGGGACAGGCTTTCAGCCCCAGCATTTT
>NA|few|TRBJ1-1|TRBV29-1
CSGSSGDTEAFF
TGCAGCGGGTCCTCCGGAGACACTGAAGCTTTCTTT
>TRBD1|NA|TRBJ1-2|TRBV7-8
CASSARDRGHTF
TGTGCCAGCAGCGCACGGGACAGGGGCCACACCTTC
>TRBD1|NA|TRBJ1-4|TRBV30
CAWNTGTANEKLFF
TGTGCCTGGAACACGGGGACAGCAAATGAAAAACTGTTTTTT
>NA|NA|TRBJ1-5|TRBV5-5
CASSLGAGRDQPQHF
TGTGCCAGCAGCTTGGGCGCAGGGCGAGATCAGCCCCAGCATTTT
>TRBD1|NA|TRBJ2-7|TRBV27
CASSPGTGLPKEQYF
TGTGCCAGCAGTCCGGGGACAGGGCTACCTAAAGAGCAGTACTTC
>TRBD2|NA|TRBJ2-1|TRBV19
CASKASGNEQFF
TGTGCCAGTAAGGCTAGCGGCAATGAGCAGTTCTTC
>NA|NA|TRBJ1-5|TRBV27
CASSFRHVGGSNQPQHF
TGTGCCAGCAGTTTCAGGCATGTAGGGGGTAGCAATCAGCCCCAGCATTTT
>NA|NA|TRBJ2-4|TRBV7-9
CASSLGTLAKNIQYF
TGTGCCAGCAGCTTAGGGACATTAGCCAAAAACATTCAGTACTTC
>NA|NA|TRBJ1-6|TRBV6-1
CASNTGNSPLHF
TGTGCCAGCAACACGGGTAATTCACCCCTCCACTTT
>NA|NA|TRBJ2-5|TRBV28
CASSSRSLTQYF
TGTGCCAGCAGTTCAAGGAGTCTTACCCAGTACTTC
>NA|few|TRBJ1-2|TRBV9
CASSASTVSHYGYTF
TGTGCCAGCAGCGCGTCGACAGTCAGTCACTATGGCTACACCTTC
>NA|NA|TRBJ1-3|TRBV5-1
CASSSTGTGNTIYF
TGCGCCAGCAGCTCTACAGGGACTGGAAACACCATATATTTT
>NA|NA|TRBJ1-3|TRBV11-2
CASSPSIHTIYF
TGTGCCAGCAGCCCGAGTATACACACCATATATTTT
>TRBD2|NA|TRBJ2-5|TRBV19
CASSSFGGSGQETQYF
TGTGCCAGTAGTTCCTTTGGCGGGAGTGGGCAAGAGACCCAGTACTTC
>TRBD2|NA|TRBJ2-3|TRBV15
CASRASGGDTQYF
TGTGCCAGCAGGGCTAGCGGGGGAGATACGCAGTATTTT
>TRBD2|NA|TRBJ2-1|TRBV11-2
CASSLSSGRGSYNEQFF
TGTGCCAGCAGCTTATCAAGCGGGAGAGGGTCCTACAATGAGCAGTTCTTC
>NA|NA|TRBJ2-1|TRBV18
CASSPQRQDGRVF
TGTGCCAGCTCACCACAGCGTCAAGACGGCCGGGTCTTC
>NA|NA|TRBJ2-5|TRBV15
CATGTRAQETQYF
TGTGCCACCGGGACAAGGGCCCAAGAGACCCAGTACTTC
>TRBD1|NA|TRBJ2-5|TRBV29-1
CSVDGTGYGETQYF
TGCAGCGTTGATGGGACAGGCTATGGAGAGACCCAGTACTTC
>NA|NA|TRBJ1-4|TRBV4-2
CASSQDRRADGTWEKLFF
TGTGCCAGCAGCCAAGATCGCAGGGCCGACGGCACGTGGGAAAAACTGTTTTTT